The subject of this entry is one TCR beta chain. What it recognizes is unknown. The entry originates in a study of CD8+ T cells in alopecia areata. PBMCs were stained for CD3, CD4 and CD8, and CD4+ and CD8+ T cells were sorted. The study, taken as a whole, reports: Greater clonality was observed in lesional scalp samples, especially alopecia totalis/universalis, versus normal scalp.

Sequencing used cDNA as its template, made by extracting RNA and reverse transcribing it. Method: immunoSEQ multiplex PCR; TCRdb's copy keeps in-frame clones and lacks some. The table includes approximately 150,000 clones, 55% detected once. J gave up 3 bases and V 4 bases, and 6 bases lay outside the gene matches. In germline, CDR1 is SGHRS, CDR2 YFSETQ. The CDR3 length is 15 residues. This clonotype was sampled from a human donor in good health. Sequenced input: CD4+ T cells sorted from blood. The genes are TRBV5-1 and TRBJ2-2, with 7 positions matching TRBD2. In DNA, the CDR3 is TGCGCCAGCAGCCCGCTAGCGGCTTACACCGGGGAGCTGTTTTTT. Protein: CASSPLAAYTGELFF.